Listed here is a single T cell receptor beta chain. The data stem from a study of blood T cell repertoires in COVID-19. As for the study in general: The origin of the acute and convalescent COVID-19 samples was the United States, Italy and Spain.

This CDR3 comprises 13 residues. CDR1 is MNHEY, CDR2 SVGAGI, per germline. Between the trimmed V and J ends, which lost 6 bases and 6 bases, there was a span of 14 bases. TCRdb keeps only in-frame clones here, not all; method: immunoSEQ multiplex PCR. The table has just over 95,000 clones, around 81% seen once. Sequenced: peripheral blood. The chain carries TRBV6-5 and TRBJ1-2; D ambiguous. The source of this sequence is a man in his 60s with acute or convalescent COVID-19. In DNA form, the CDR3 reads TGTGCCAGCAGGGGCACGGAGAGGGATGGCTACACCTTC. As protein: CASRGTERDGYTF.